This entry is about one T cell receptor (beta chain). What it binds is unknown. In germline, CDR1 is SGDLS, CDR2 YYNGEE. Trimming removed 0 bases from V and 10 bases from J; junction bases left unmatched: 9. This CDR3 comprises 15 residues. These data are taken from a study of cytomegalovirus exposure and HLA in healthy donors. General study points: Earlier analysis looked at TCR beta V segments, and most were productive about 87% or about 30% of the time.

The PCR ran on 60 Vbeta and 13 Jbeta primers. Profiling relied on immunoSEQ multiplex PCR, and the TCRdb table lists in-frame clones only, not all of them. The sample holds almost 200,000 clones; roughly 83% are singletons and the top ten take approximately 0.39%. The chain combines TRBV9 with TRBJ1-1; 10 bases fit TRBD1. The sample was PBMCs. The TCR sequence derives from a male donor in good health and CMV-seropositive. CDR3 sequence (DNA): TGTGCCAGCAGCGTAGTGGGCGGACAGGGGGGGGCAGCTTTCTTT. Translated, it gives CASSVVGGQGGAAFF.